A selection of T cell receptor beta chains follows, all from one sample in a study of blood T cell repertoires in COVID-19. Assay: immunoSEQ multiplex PCR; the TCRdb copy retains only in-frame clones and omits some. The sample carries hundreds of thousands of clones, around 90% recorded once. What was sequenced was peripheral blood. The receptors shown here come from a man aged 18 to 29 with active or convalescent COVID-19. Both conserved end residues are part of each CDR3. D genes are given only for firm matches. Rows give clone size only sometimes, using once, few, many, or a class for an expanded clone.

v_gene: TRBV5-1
j_gene: TRBJ2-3
d_gene: NA
abundance: NA
CDR3nt: TGCGCCAGCAGCTCTCCCACAGATACGCAGTATTTT
CDR3aa: CASSSPTDTQYF

v_gene: TRBV5-1
j_gene: TRBJ1-4
d_gene: NA
abundance: NA
CDR3nt: TGCGCCAGCAGCGTGGGACTGATGAATGAAAAACTGTTTTTT
CDR3aa: CASSVGLMNEKLFF

v_gene: TRBV27
j_gene: TRBJ1-4
d_gene: NA
abundance: NA
CDR3nt: TGTGCCAGCAGTTTCGGGGCAACTAATGAAAAACTGTTTTTT
CDR3aa: CASSFGATNEKLFF

v_gene: TRBV7-2
j_gene: TRBJ1-3
d_gene: NA
abundance: NA
CDR3nt: TGTGCCAGCAGCCCCCGGTCCGCCGGCTCTGGAAACACCATATATTTT
CDR3aa: CASSPRSAGSGNTIYF

v_gene: TRBV15
j_gene: TRBJ1-6
d_gene: NA
abundance: NA
CDR3nt: TGTGCCACCAGCAGCGGACTTCTCCCCCTCCACTTT
CDR3aa: CATSSGLLPLHF

v_gene: TRBV19
j_gene: TRBJ1-2
d_gene: NA
abundance: few
CDR3nt: TGTGCCAGCACCCGCGGTGCTAACTATGGCTACACCTTC
CDR3aa: CASTRGANYGYTF

v_gene: TRBV7-2
j_gene: TRBJ2-3
d_gene: TRBD2
abundance: NA
CDR3nt: TGTGCCAGCAGCTTAGGCGGGGGAAATACGCAGTATTTT
CDR3aa: CASSLGGGNTQYF

v_gene: TRBV4-2
j_gene: TRBJ1-1
d_gene: TRBD1
abundance: NA
CDR3nt: TGTGCCAGCAGCCCACTGACAGGGGAAGCTTTCTTT
CDR3aa: CASSPLTGEAFF

v_gene: TRBV11-2
j_gene: TRBJ2-7
d_gene: TRBD2
abundance: NA
CDR3nt: TGTGCCAGCAGCTTCGGGACTAGCGGGTCCTACGAGCAGTACTTC
CDR3aa: CASSFGTSGSYEQYF

v_gene: TRBV5-1
j_gene: TRBJ1-2
d_gene: NA
abundance: NA
CDR3nt: TGCGCCAGCAGGTCTATACTTTGGACAGAAGGGGGCTACACCTTC
CDR3aa: CASRSILWTEGGYTF

v_gene: TRBV29-1
j_gene: TRBJ1-5
d_gene: NA
abundance: NA
CDR3nt: TGCAGCCCACAACCAGGGCATCAGCCCCAGCATTTT
CDR3aa: CSPQPGHQPQHF

v_gene: TRBV19
j_gene: TRBJ2-7
d_gene: NA
abundance: NA
CDR3nt: TGTGCCAGTAGTATCGTAGCCTCACCCTACGAGCAGTACTTC
CDR3aa: CASSIVASPYEQYF

v_gene: TRBV4-3
j_gene: TRBJ1-5
d_gene: TRBD1
abundance: NA
CDR3nt: TGCGCCAGCAGCCAAGTTTACAGGGGCCAGCCCCAGCATTTT
CDR3aa: CASSQVYRGQPQHF

v_gene: TRBV28
j_gene: TRBJ2-7
d_gene: NA
abundance: NA
CDR3nt: TGTGCCAGCAGTTTACCACCAACAGGGTTGTTAAACTACGAGCAGTACTTC
CDR3aa: CASSLPPTGLLNYEQYF

v_gene: TRBV12-2
j_gene: TRBJ2-7
d_gene: NA
abundance: NA
CDR3nt: TGTGCAAGTCGCTTAGATTGGTCAGAGGGGGAATACGAGCAGTACTTC
CDR3aa: CASRLDWSEGEYEQYF

v_gene: TRBV19
j_gene: TRBJ2-5
d_gene: TRBD1
abundance: NA
CDR3nt: TGTGCCAGTAGTATAGCAGGGACAGCCTGGGAGACCCAGTACTTC
CDR3aa: CASSIAGTAWETQYF

v_gene: TRBV28
j_gene: TRBJ1-1
d_gene: NA
abundance: NA
CDR3nt: TGTGCCAGCAGCCCCGGGGGGGCCGAGAACACTGAAGCTTTCTTT
CDR3aa: CASSPGGAENTEAFF

v_gene: TRBV14
j_gene: TRBJ1-1
d_gene: NA
abundance: NA
CDR3nt: TGTGCCAGCAGCCACGGAGGGAACACTGAAGCTTTCTTT
CDR3aa: CASSHGGNTEAFF

v_gene: TRBV15
j_gene: TRBJ1-1
d_gene: NA
abundance: NA
CDR3nt: TGTGCCACCCGACGGGGGGTTAACACTGAAGCTTTCTTT
CDR3aa: CATRRGVNTEAFF

v_gene: TRBV5-1
j_gene: TRBJ2-7
d_gene: TRBD2
abundance: NA
CDR3nt: TGCGCCAGCAGCTTGGGCGGGGGGGCCATTTACGAGCAGTACTTC
CDR3aa: CASSLGGGAIYEQYF

v_gene: TRBV4-3
j_gene: TRBJ1-3
d_gene: NA
abundance: NA
CDR3nt: TGCGCCAGCAGCCAAGATAGGGGCTCTGGAAACACCATATATTTT
CDR3aa: CASSQDRGSGNTIYF

v_gene: TRBV2
j_gene: TRBJ1-1
d_gene: NA
abundance: few
CDR3nt: TGTGCCAGCAGTGATGGGGCGGGGAGTGAAGCTTTCTTT
CDR3aa: CASSDGAGSEAFF

v_gene: TRBV5-1
j_gene: TRBJ2-3
d_gene: TRBD2
abundance: NA
CDR3nt: TGCGCCAGCAGCAGGCTAGCGGGAGACACAGATACGCAGTATTTT
CDR3aa: CASSRLAGDTDTQYF

v_gene: TRBV28
j_gene: TRBJ1-3
d_gene: NA
abundance: NA
CDR3nt: TGTGCCAGCAGTCCTCCGCCGGCGGGGCCCTCTGGAAACACCATATATTTT
CDR3aa: CASSPPPAGPSGNTIYF

v_gene: TRBV11-2
j_gene: TRBJ2-7
d_gene: NA
abundance: NA
CDR3nt: TGTGCCAGCAGCTCGAACCCCCTCCCTCCCTCGGTACTCAACTTC
CDR3aa: CASSSNPLPPSVLNF

v_gene: TRBV9
j_gene: TRBJ2-7
d_gene: NA
abundance: once
CDR3nt: TGTGCCAGCAGCCCCGTCCGGGGGAGCCACGAGCAGTACTTC
CDR3aa: CASSPVRGSHEQYF

v_gene: TRBV14
j_gene: TRBJ1-2
d_gene: TRBD1
abundance: NA
CDR3nt: TGTGCCAGCAGCCCATTGACAGGGGGCTTAGGGTATGGCTACACCTTC
CDR3aa: CASSPLTGGLGYGYTF

v_gene: TRBV2
j_gene: TRBJ1-2
d_gene: NA
abundance: NA
CDR3nt: TGTGCCAGTAAGGGACACCGGGCGAGGGGCTACACCTTC
CDR3aa: CASKGHRARGYTF